Reported below is one T cell receptor beta chain. The source of the sample is a study of blood T cell repertoires in COVID-19. The authors' processing: From reference gene primer amplification, estimates of nucleated cell counts were derived. Profiled with immunoSEQ multiplex PCR; TCRdb holds only in-frame clones, not every one. That table supplies the V and J calls and clone size; D and trimming were determined from the DNA. The sample lists about 280,000 clones; 86% were seen once. Trimming left V 5 bases short and J 0 bases short, with 8 bases between. The CDR3 is made up of 14 amino acids. CDR1 is MDHEN and CDR2 is SYDVKM in the germline V gene.

This sequence was found in an older woman with COVID-19, enrolled during active disease. The V gene is TRBV28, the J gene TRBJ1-3, with D hard to call. Sequencing was carried out using peripheral blood. CDR3 coding DNA: TGTGCCAGCAGTGAGTCCCACTCTGGAAACACCATATATTTT. Translated: CASSESHSGNTIYF.